This TCR beta chain was recorded in a study of T cells in Graves' hyperthyroidism and ophthalmopathy. Study in general: Peripheral blood specimens were obtained at initial diagnosis, prior to any treatment.

Ophthalmopathy cases scored 3 or more on the Clinical Activity Score and 4 or more on NOSPECS grade, with duration below 3 months. Diagnosing involved the use of clinical symptoms, serum thyroxine and TRAb, thyroid ultrasound and orbital computed tomography. This clonotype appeared many times. With 0 bases clipped from V and 7 bases from J, the junction kept 5 bases outside the gene matches. CDR1 and CDR2 from the germline V gene are MNHEY and SVGEGT. The CDR3 covers 17 residues. Researchers took RNA transcripts and amplified the TCR beta CDR3 regions from them. HTBI primers drove first-round RT-PCR of the TCR CDR3. TCRdb independently ran MiXCR on the multiplex PCR reads; one entry per CDR3 protein. There are about 400,000 distinct CDR3 sequences in the sample; about 14% occur only once, and around 20% lies in the top ten.

Specimen: blood. This receptor was taken from a woman younger than 45 with Graves' ophthalmopathy. The V and J genes are TRBV6-2 or TRBV6-3 and TRBJ2-1; the match to TRBD2 covers 14 bases. The CDR3 protein is CASSYSERLAGGNEQFF. In DNA form, the CDR3 reads TGTGCCAGCAGTTACTCGGAAAGACTAGCGGGGGGGAATGAGCAGTTCTTC.